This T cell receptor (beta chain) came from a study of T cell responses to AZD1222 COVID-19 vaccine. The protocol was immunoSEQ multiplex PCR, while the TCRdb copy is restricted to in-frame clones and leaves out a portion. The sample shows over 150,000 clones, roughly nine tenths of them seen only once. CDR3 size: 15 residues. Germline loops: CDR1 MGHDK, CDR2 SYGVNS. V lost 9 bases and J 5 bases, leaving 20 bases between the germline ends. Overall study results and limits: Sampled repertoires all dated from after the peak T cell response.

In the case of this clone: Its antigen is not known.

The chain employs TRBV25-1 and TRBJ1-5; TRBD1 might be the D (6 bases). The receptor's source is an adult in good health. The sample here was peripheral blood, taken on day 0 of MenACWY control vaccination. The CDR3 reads CASRVADRKDQPQHF. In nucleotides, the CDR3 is TGTGCCAGTCGGGTGGCCGACAGGAAAGATCAGCCCCAGCATTTT.